Described below is a single T cell receptor (beta chain) sequence and its context. V lost 5 bases and J lost 4; bases outside the gene matches: 4. The CDR3 is made up of 14 amino acids. CDR1 and CDR2 from the germline V gene are KGHSH and LQKENI. These data originate in a study of shared T cell receptors in the human thymus. Libraries were prepared by immunoSEQ multiplex PCR; TCRdb keeps only in-frame clonotypes and omits some of them. The table records around 730,000 clones, approximately 83% of them present only once. These same data were also listed under a study on human thymus T cells.

The receptor's source is a girl under two years old with a congenital heart defect. The J gene is TRBJ2-3, the V gene TRBV18; 9 positions agree with TRBD1. Input material: thymocytes. CDR3 sequence: CASSEGQGSDTQYF. The CDR3, as DNA: TGTGCCAGCTCAGAAGGACAGGGGTCAGATACGCAGTATTTT. The full variable domain, completed using reference TRBV18 and TRBJ2-3, is NAGVMQNPRHLVRRRGQEARLRCSPMKGHSHVYWYRQLPEEGLKFMVYLQKENIIDESGMPKERFSAEFPKEGPSILRIQQVVRGDSAAYFCASSEGQGSDTQYFGPGTRLTVL.